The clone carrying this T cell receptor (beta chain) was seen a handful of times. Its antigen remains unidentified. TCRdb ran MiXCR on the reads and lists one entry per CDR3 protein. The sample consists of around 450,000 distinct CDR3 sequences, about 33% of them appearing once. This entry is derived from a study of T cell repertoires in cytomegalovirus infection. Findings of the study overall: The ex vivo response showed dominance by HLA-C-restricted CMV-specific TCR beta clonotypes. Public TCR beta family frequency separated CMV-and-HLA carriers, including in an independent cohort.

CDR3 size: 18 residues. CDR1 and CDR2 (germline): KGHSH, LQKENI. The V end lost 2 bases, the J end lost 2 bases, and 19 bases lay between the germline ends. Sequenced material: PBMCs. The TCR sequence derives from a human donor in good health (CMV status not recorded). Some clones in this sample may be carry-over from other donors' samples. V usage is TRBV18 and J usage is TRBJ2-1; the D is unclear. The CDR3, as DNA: TGTGCCAGCTCACCAATTGGCTTCGGCAGATCCCCCTACAATGAGCAGTTCTTC. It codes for CASSPIGFGRSPYNEQFF.